These T cell receptor beta chains were read from a single sample in a study of Graves' ophthalmopathy and Graves' hyperthyroidism. One entry per CDR3 protein results from TCRdb running MiXCR on the multiplex PCR reads. Here the sample spans approximately 1.2 million distinct CDR3 sequences, about 35% being singletons. Sequencing was performed on peripheral blood or thyroid tissue (not recorded which). These receptors were collected from an adult man with Graves' hyperthyroidism. Each CDR3 is given with its conserved first and last residue. D genes are given only for firm matches. Some rows mark clone size as missing; the rest say once, few, many or name a class of expanded clone.

d_call: TRBD1
j_call: TRBJ2-5
v_call: TRBV10-3
clone_size: .
cdr3_nt: TGTGCCATCAGCCCAGGGGGCTCGGGAGAGACCCAGTACTTC
cdr3_aa: CAISPGGSGETQYF

d_call: .
j_call: TRBJ2-2
v_call: TRBV4-1
clone_size: few
cdr3_nt: TGCGCCAGCAGCCCGTCCCCTGGGCCCGGGGAGCTGTTTTTT
cdr3_aa: CASSPSPGPGELFF

d_call: .
j_call: TRBJ1-1
v_call: TRBV7-8
clone_size: .
cdr3_nt: TGTGCCAGCAGTCCCCCATGGAGGAACACTGAAGCTTTCTTT
cdr3_aa: CASSPPWRNTEAFF

d_call: TRBD2
j_call: TRBJ2-5
v_call: TRBV7-9
clone_size: .
cdr3_nt: TGTGCCAGCAGCCCTTGGGGGGGAGGCAATCAGCCCCAGTACTTC
cdr3_aa: CASSPWGGGNQPQYF

d_call: .
j_call: TRBJ2-2
v_call: TRBV14
clone_size: many
cdr3_nt: TGTGCCAGCAGCCAAGATAGGGCGAGATCCGGGGAGCTGTTTTTT
cdr3_aa: CASSQDRARSGELFF

d_call: .
j_call: TRBJ1-5
v_call: TRBV5-6
clone_size: many
cdr3_nt: TGTGCCAGCAGCCTGGTAGGGGAGAATCAGCCCCAGCATTTT
cdr3_aa: CASSLVGENQPQHF

d_call: .
j_call: TRBJ1-2
v_call: TRBV7-3
clone_size: .
cdr3_nt: TGTGCCAGCAGCGTAACGCTGCCCCCTGAGGGTGCTGGCTACACCTTC
cdr3_aa: CASSVTLPPEGAGYTF

d_call: TRBD2
j_call: TRBJ2-2
v_call: TRBV7-6
clone_size: once
cdr3_nt: TGTGCCAGCAGCTGGACTAGCGGGAGGAACACCGGGGAGCTGTTTTTT
cdr3_aa: CASSWTSGRNTGELFF

d_call: .
j_call: TRBJ1-4
v_call: TRBV12-3/TRBV12-4
clone_size: many
cdr3_nt: TGTGCCAGCAGTTTGGAGGCGCAGGGGCGAAAACTGTTTTTT
cdr3_aa: CASSLEAQGRKLFF

d_call: .
j_call: TRBJ2-6
v_call: TRBV20-1
clone_size: many
cdr3_nt: TGCAGTGCCAGCCTCGCTGGGGCCAACGTCCTGACTTTC
cdr3_aa: CSASLAGANVLTF

d_call: .
j_call: TRBJ1-6
v_call: TRBV9
clone_size: many
cdr3_nt: TGTGCCAGCAGCTCCTATAATTCACCCCTCCACTTT
cdr3_aa: CASSSYNSPLHF

d_call: .
j_call: TRBJ2-5
v_call: TRBV12-3/TRBV12-4
clone_size: .
cdr3_nt: TGTGCCAGCAGTTTATTGGAAGAGCAAGAGACCCAGTACTTC
cdr3_aa: CASSLLEEQETQYF

d_call: .
j_call: TRBJ1-1
v_call: TRBV24-1
clone_size: .
cdr3_nt: TGTGCCACCAGTGCTAGAGATCTTCGGGGGGCGCACACTGAAGCTTTCTTT
cdr3_aa: CATSARDLRGAHTEAFF

d_call: TRBD1
j_call: TRBJ2-2
v_call: TRBV12-3/TRBV12-4
clone_size: .
cdr3_nt: TGTGCCAGTCGGGACAGTACTACGAACACCGGGGAGCTGTTTTTT
cdr3_aa: CASRDSTTNTGELFF

d_call: TRBD1
j_call: TRBJ1-2
v_call: TRBV25-1
clone_size: .
cdr3_nt: TGTGCCAGCAGCCCCACTCGACAGGGAGGAAGCTACACCTTC
cdr3_aa: CASSPTRQGGSYTF

d_call: .
j_call: TRBJ1-6
v_call: TRBV9
clone_size: .
cdr3_nt: TGTGCCAGCAGCCAAGCCCAGGATTCACCCCTCCACTTT
cdr3_aa: CASSQAQDSPLHF

d_call: .
j_call: TRBJ1-1
v_call: TRBV9
clone_size: many
cdr3_nt: TGTGCCAGCAGCGCCCTTCTCGTTGGGACTGAAGCTTTCTTT
cdr3_aa: CASSALLVGTEAFF

d_call: .
j_call: TRBJ1-6
v_call: TRBV7-9
clone_size: .
cdr3_nt: TGTGCCAGCAGCTTATTTGGGAGGAATAATCCACCCCTCCACTTT
cdr3_aa: CASSLFGRNNPPLHF

d_call: .
j_call: TRBJ1-1
v_call: TRBV7-9
clone_size: .
cdr3_nt: TGTGCCAGCAGCCATCGATCCATGAACACTGAAGCTTTCTTT
cdr3_aa: CASSHRSMNTEAFF

d_call: TRBD1
j_call: TRBJ2-5
v_call: TRBV7-7
clone_size: .
cdr3_nt: TGTGCCAGCAGCGCCTCTCTGGACAGGGCCCAAGTGACCCAGTACTTC
cdr3_aa: CASSASLDRAQVTQYF

d_call: TRBD1
j_call: TRBJ1-5
v_call: TRBV12-3/TRBV12-4
clone_size: many
cdr3_nt: TGTGCCAGCAGTTCGGGGGACAGGGGGGATCAGCCCCAGCATTTT
cdr3_aa: CASSSGDRGDQPQHF

d_call: .
j_call: TRBJ1-5
v_call: TRBV2
clone_size: .
cdr3_nt: TGTGCCAGCAGTGGAATCGGGACAAATAGCAATCAGCCCCAGCATTTT
cdr3_aa: CASSGIGTNSNQPQHF

d_call: .
j_call: TRBJ2-2
v_call: TRBV29-1
clone_size: .
cdr3_nt: TGCAGCGTTGCGATACTACGGGGGCGGCTCAACACCGGGGAGCTGTTTTTT
cdr3_aa: CSVAILRGRLNTGELFF

d_call: TRBD1
j_call: TRBJ2-5
v_call: TRBV10-3
clone_size: once
cdr3_nt: TGTGCCATCAGCGCGACAGGGGGCAGCCAGCCCCAGTACTTC
cdr3_aa: CAISATGGSQPQYF

d_call: .
j_call: TRBJ1-1
v_call: TRBV6-6
clone_size: .
cdr3_nt: TGTGCCAGCAGTTACTCAGGCGCGGGAGCTTTCTTT
cdr3_aa: CASSYSGAGAFF

d_call: .
j_call: TRBJ2-7
v_call: TRBV19
clone_size: few
cdr3_nt: TGTGCCAGTAGTATAGGGGCAGCGAACGAGCAGTACTTC
cdr3_aa: CASSIGAANEQYF

d_call: .
j_call: TRBJ2-7
v_call: TRBV15
clone_size: .
cdr3_nt: TGTGCCTGCAGCCGGAGCTGGAAGATCTACGAGCAGTACTTC
cdr3_aa: CACSRSWKIYEQYF

d_call: TRBD1
j_call: TRBJ1-2
v_call: TRBV7-2
clone_size: many
cdr3_nt: TGTGCCAGCAGCAAGGACAGGGGGGTCTATGGCTACACCTTC
cdr3_aa: CASSKDRGVYGYTF

d_call: .
j_call: TRBJ2-7
v_call: TRBV29-1
clone_size: many
cdr3_nt: TGCAGCGTACGTCTGGGGGAGCAGTACTTC
cdr3_aa: CSVRLGEQYF

d_call: .
j_call: TRBJ1-2
v_call: TRBV29-1
clone_size: .
cdr3_nt: TGCAGCGTTGAGGGGCCGGGAAGTACCAGTGGCTACACCTTC
cdr3_aa: CSVEGPGSTSGYTF

d_call: .
j_call: TRBJ2-3
v_call: TRBV29-1
clone_size: .
cdr3_nt: TGCAGCGTCGGGTTCGGGCGTTCTCCTTGGGGCACAGATACGCAGTATTTT
cdr3_aa: CSVGFGRSPWGTDTQYF

d_call: TRBD1
j_call: TRBJ2-7
v_call: TRBV7-8
clone_size: many
cdr3_nt: TGTGCCAGCAGCATGACCGGGACAGCCTACGAGCAGTACTTC
cdr3_aa: CASSMTGTAYEQYF

d_call: TRBD2
j_call: TRBJ2-1
v_call: TRBV29-1
clone_size: .
cdr3_nt: TGCAGCGTCTGGACTAGCGTAAAGCAGTTCTTC
cdr3_aa: CSVWTSVKQFF

d_call: TRBD1
j_call: TRBJ2-7
v_call: TRBV9
clone_size: few
cdr3_nt: TGTGCCAGCAGCGCTACAGGGGATTTGCGCTACGAGCAGTACTTC
cdr3_aa: CASSATGDLRYEQYF

d_call: TRBD2
j_call: TRBJ2-7
v_call: TRBV10-2
clone_size: .
cdr3_nt: TGCGCCAGCAGTGAGGCCCTCCGGGGGGGCCCCTACGAGCAGTACTTC
cdr3_aa: CASSEALRGGPYEQYF

d_call: .
j_call: TRBJ2-7
v_call: TRBV7-9
clone_size: .
cdr3_nt: TGTGCCAGCAGCCAAGTTCCTTCCGAGCAGTGCTTC
cdr3_aa: CASSQVPSEQCF

d_call: .
j_call: TRBJ2-7
v_call: TRBV20-1
clone_size: .
cdr3_nt: TGCAGTGCTAGAGACGCCTTTGGGAACGAGCAGTACTTC
cdr3_aa: CSARDAFGNEQYF